These T cell receptor beta chains were read from a single sample in a study of sequential checkpoint blockade in melanoma. Method: immunoSEQ multiplex PCR; TCRdb's copy keeps in-frame clones and lacks some. Of roughly 4,000 clones in the sample, approximately 25% are singletons; the top ten hold over 20%. The input for sequencing was tumor tissue (inferred from file names), taken from a patient given nivolumab and ipilimumab in sequence. The receptors come from a human donor with melanoma. The CDR3 runs from the conserved cysteine through the conserved F or W. D genes are given only for firm matches.

TRBJ2-7 | TRBD2 | 16 | TRBV11-3 | CASSLGLAGARNEQYF
TRBJ2-7 | TRBD2 | 18 | TRBV11-3 | CASSLGTSGSRPSYEQYF
TRBJ2-1 | NA | 12 | TRBV30 | CAWSVNQHEQFF
TRBJ1-5 | NA | 12 | TRBV9 | CASSEANQPQHF
TRBJ1-2 | TRBD1 | 14 | TRBV6-8 | CASSYFQGADGYTF
TRBJ2-7 | NA | 12 | TRBV30 | CAWRHGNYEQYF
TRBJ2-7 | TRBD1 | 14 | TRBV11-3 | CASSIGTGVGEQYF
TRBJ2-2 | NA | 14 | TRBV11-3 | CASSRDTNTGELFF
TRBJ2-1 | NA | 15 | TRBV11-3 | CASSTRESSYNEQFF
TRBJ1-2 | NA | 15 | TRBV6-8 | CASSPGAASPYGYTF
TRBJ2-1 | TRBD2 | 16 | TRBV11-3 | CASSNLAAISYNEQFF
TRBJ2-1 | TRBD1 | 16 | TRBV29-1 | CSVEDPRTGAYNEQFF
TRBJ2-4 | NA | 14 | TRBV5-1 | CASKTGLAKNIQYF
TRBJ1-4 | NA | 15 | TRBV11-3 | CASSLFQATNEKLFF
TRBJ2-1 | TRBD2 | 16 | TRBV19 | CASSTRTSGRAAEQFF
TRBJ2-3 | TRBD2 | 15 | TRBV19 | CASNPAGGGADTQYF
TRBJ2-4 | NA | 16 | TRBV28 | CASSLEGSASKNIQYF
TRBJ1-2 | TRBD1 | 17 | TRBV6-8 | CASSSSGTAFSNYGYTF
TRBJ2-2 | NA | 13 | TRBV7-1 | CASSDRYTGELFF
TRBJ1-2 | NA | 16 | TRBV15 | CATSRDRNIANYGYTF
TRBJ2-3 | TRBD2 | 16 | TRBV9 | CASSTHSGLASDTQYF
TRBJ2-1 | NA | 20 | TRBV12-2 | CATLSNPGLAGLSSYNEQFF
TRBJ2-7 | NA | 17 | TRBV6-8 | CAIGRALGVLGRHEQYF
TRBJ2-5 | TRBD1 | 14 | TRBV19 | CASSRGQGAKTQYF
TRBJ1-2 | TRBD1 | 14 | TRBV5-1 | CASSPGQGFYGYTF
TRBJ2-7 | NA | 16 | TRBV6-8 | CASSYSRDGRSYEQYF
TRBJ1-2 | NA | 13 | TRBV28 | CASSPSTLYGYTF
TRBJ1-1 | NA | 13 | TRBV9 | CASSVSVNTEAFF
TRBJ2-7 | NA | 15 | TRBV6-8 | CASSYSAPHSYEQYF
TRBJ2-1 | NA | 16 | TRBV12-5 | CASAWGRRSRDNEQFF
TRBJ1-5 | TRBD1 | 16 | TRBV6-8 | CASSSRTGGLNQPQHF
TRBJ1-2 | NA | 13 | TRBV18 | CASSPRTVYGYTF
TRBJ2-1 | NA | 15 | TRBV11-3 | CASSLGGGGWDEQFF
TRBJ1-2 | NA | 15 | TRBV19 | CASSWGREYNYGYTF
TRBJ2-3 | NA | 16 | TRBV5-1 | CASSPSGGGSADTQYF
TRBJ1-2 | NA | 16 | TRBV9 | CASSPHPTGASNGYTF
TRBJ1-5 | NA | 15 | TRBV28 | CASSLSKGFNQPQHF
TRBJ1-1 | NA | 12 | TRBV19 | CASSNREAEAFF
TRBJ2-2 | NA | 15 | TRBV5-1 | CASSLAQAYTGELFF
TRBJ2-1 | NA | 14 | TRBV29-1 | CSVRMWAKGNEQFF
TRBJ1-1 | NA | 14 | TRBV9 | CASSDPGSNTEAFF
TRBJ1-5 | NA | 13 | TRBV6-8 | CASSYPLKGPQHF
TRBJ2-7 | NA | 14 | TRBV14 | CASSQDRWSYEQYF
TRBJ2-3 | TRBD2 | 13 | TRBV30 | CAWSASTSGRRYF
TRBJ2-1 | TRBD1 | 14 | TRBV30 | CAWSVGGDRAWRFF
TRBJ1-6 | NA | 15 | TRBV19 | CASSVRLTGNSPLHF
TRBJ2-2 | TRBD1 | 15 | TRBV19 | CASLRGQGAAGELFF
TRBJ2-3 | TRBD1 | 14 | TRBV11-3 | CASSSRTGSDTQYF
TRBJ2-4 | NA | 15 | TRBV30 | CAWSVGRGIGNIQYF
TRBJ2-3 | NA | 13 | TRBV10-2 | CASSGQITDTQYF
TRBJ2-7 | TRBD1 | 15 | TRBV28 | CATKAPTGVTGEQYF